This T cell receptor (beta chain) comes out of a study of blood T cell repertoires in COVID-19. In the authors' methods: Amplifying reference gene primers gave estimates of nucleated cell counts. Generated by immunoSEQ multiplex PCR, the TCRdb table keeps only in-frame clones and is missing some. V, J and clone size reflect that table, while D and trimming were determined from the DNA. Found here are 250,000 or so clones, roughly 91% of them singletons; the top ten hold under 9.5%. All enrollees were roughly 18 to 90 years old and from about 24 US areas. Clinical history reported by participants formed the basis on which cohorts were assigned. Two negative PCRs, clearance, or symptom resolution had been documented for recovered Cohort 3 donors. The CDR3 is 14 residues long. Germline-derived CDR1 and CDR2 are MNHNS and SASEGT. Losses at the gene ends were 3 bases for V and 5 bases for J; bases not matched to a gene: 6.

The rearrangement links TRBV6-1 to TRBJ1-1; 7 bases match TRBD1. The sample was PBMCs or T cells enriched from blood (not recorded which). The receptor's source is a man in his forties or fifties who had recovered from COVID-19. The CDR3 DNA reads as TGTGCCAGCAGTGAGTCGACAGGGTTGACTGAAGCTTTCTTT. It encodes CASSESTGLTEAFF.